The rows below give T cell receptor beta chains drawn from one sample of a study of blood T cell repertoires in COVID-19. The assay was immunoSEQ multiplex PCR, and TCRdb's table has in-frame clones only and misses some. The table has roughly 200,000 clones, just under 80% seen once. Sequencing used peripheral blood. The receptors come from a man aged 65 to 79 with active or convalescent COVID-19. Each CDR3 is given with its conserved first and last residue. The D gene is left open where the match is weak. Not every row has a clone size; where given, it reads once, few, many or a size class.

CDR3 DNA: TGTGCCAGCTCGCGCAACGGACACGCTGAAGCTTTCTTT
CDR3 protein: CASSRNGHAEAFF
D gene: .
clone size: .
J gene: TRBJ1-1
V gene: TRBV18

CDR3 DNA: TGTGCCAGCAGCTTAGTGGCTAGCGTAAAAAACATTCAGTACTTC
CDR3 protein: CASSLVASVKNIQYF
D gene: .
clone size: .
J gene: TRBJ2-4
V gene: TRBV7-2

CDR3 DNA: TGTGCCAGCTCACCACCCCAGGGTGGAGACACTGAAGCTTTCTTT
CDR3 protein: CASSPPQGGDTEAFF
D gene: .
clone size: .
J gene: TRBJ1-1
V gene: TRBV18

CDR3 DNA: TGCGCCAGCAGCTTGGAGAAGGGGGGGACTGAAGCTTTCTTT
CDR3 protein: CASSLEKGGTEAFF
D gene: .
clone size: once
J gene: TRBJ1-1
V gene: TRBV5-1

CDR3 DNA: TGTGCCAGCAGCTTAGATTCGGGGGGGTATAGAACCGGGGAGCTGTTTTTT
CDR3 protein: CASSLDSGGYRTGELFF
D gene: TRBD2
clone size: .
J gene: TRBJ2-2
V gene: TRBV7-2

CDR3 DNA: TGTGCCAGCAGTCTTACGGGACAGGGGGCCAACTATGGCTACACCTTC
CDR3 protein: CASSLTGQGANYGYTF
D gene: TRBD1
clone size: .
J gene: TRBJ1-2
V gene: TRBV9

CDR3 DNA: TGTGCCAGCAGTCTAGGGATAGCGGGGAATGAGCAGTTCTTC
CDR3 protein: CASSLGIAGNEQFF
D gene: TRBD2
clone size: .
J gene: TRBJ2-1
V gene: TRBV6-5

CDR3 DNA: TGTGCCAGCAGCCACCCGACAGGGAATGGCTACACCTTC
CDR3 protein: CASSHPTGNGYTF
D gene: TRBD1
clone size: .
J gene: TRBJ1-2
V gene: TRBV3-1/TRBV3-2

CDR3 DNA: TGTGCCAGTAGTACCTCCGGGACAGGGAACAATGAGCAGTTCTTC
CDR3 protein: CASSTSGTGNNEQFF
D gene: TRBD1
clone size: .
J gene: TRBJ2-1
V gene: TRBV19

CDR3 DNA: TGTGCCAGCAGCAAAAATCAGGGGAACTATGGCTACACCTTC
CDR3 protein: CASSKNQGNYGYTF
D gene: .
clone size: .
J gene: TRBJ1-2
V gene: TRBV5-4

CDR3 DNA: TGCGCCAGCAGTTCGCGACCGGGACAGAGTTATGGCTACACCTTC
CDR3 protein: CASSSRPGQSYGYTF
D gene: TRBD1
clone size: few
J gene: TRBJ1-2
V gene: TRBV4-3

CDR3 DNA: TGTGCCAGCAGCTCAGGGGGTAGGTCGTGGGAGCAGTACTTC
CDR3 protein: CASSSGGRSWEQYF
D gene: TRBD1
clone size: few
J gene: TRBJ2-7
V gene: TRBV27

CDR3 DNA: TGCGCCAGCAGCCCCGGGACAGGAATAGAGAATCAGCCCCAGCATTTT
CDR3 protein: CASSPGTGIENQPQHF
D gene: TRBD1
clone size: .
J gene: TRBJ1-5
V gene: TRBV5-1

CDR3 DNA: TGTGCCACCAGCAGTAGCCGACAGGGGTTTTATACAACTAATGAAAAACTGTTTTTT
CDR3 protein: CATSSSRQGFYTTNEKLFF
D gene: TRBD1
clone size: .
J gene: TRBJ1-4
V gene: TRBV15

CDR3 DNA: TGTGCCAGCAGTTTGGGAAGCGGGAGGGCTGGTGAGCAGTTCTTC
CDR3 protein: CASSLGSGRAGEQFF
D gene: TRBD2
clone size: once
J gene: TRBJ2-1
V gene: TRBV27

CDR3 DNA: TGTGCCATCAGTGTGCAGGGAGAAGCTTTCTTT
CDR3 protein: CAISVQGEAFF
D gene: .
clone size: .
J gene: TRBJ1-1
V gene: TRBV10-3

CDR3 DNA: TGTGCCAGCAGCTTACTCGGGAGAAACACCGGGGAGCTGTTTTTT
CDR3 protein: CASSLLGRNTGELFF
D gene: .
clone size: .
J gene: TRBJ2-2
V gene: TRBV7-3

CDR3 DNA: TGTGCCAGCAGCTCTAGTGGGGGGAGGAACACTGAAGCTTTCTTT
CDR3 protein: CASSSSGGRNTEAFF
D gene: .
clone size: .
J gene: TRBJ1-1
V gene: TRBV11-2

CDR3 DNA: TGTGCCAGTAGTAGCCGGGACAGGGGGTTCAATCAGCCCCAGCATTTT
CDR3 protein: CASSSRDRGFNQPQHF
D gene: TRBD1
clone size: .
J gene: TRBJ1-5
V gene: TRBV19

CDR3 DNA: TGTGCCAGTAGTATGCGGGGGTCCTCTGGAAACACCATATATTTT
CDR3 protein: CASSMRGSSGNTIYF
D gene: .
clone size: .
J gene: TRBJ1-3
V gene: TRBV19

CDR3 DNA: TGTGCCATCAGCGGCGGGGACCTGAACACTGAAGCTTTCTTT
CDR3 protein: CAISGGDLNTEAFF
D gene: .
clone size: .
J gene: TRBJ1-1
V gene: TRBV10-3

CDR3 DNA: TGCAGCGTTGGACAGGCTGAGACCTCCTATGGCTACACCTTC
CDR3 protein: CSVGQAETSYGYTF
D gene: .
clone size: .
J gene: TRBJ1-2
V gene: TRBV29-1

CDR3 DNA: TGTGCCAGCAGGGGACTGGTCCCAATCGAGCAGTTCTTC
CDR3 protein: CASRGLVPIEQFF
D gene: .
clone size: .
J gene: TRBJ2-1
V gene: TRBV12-3/TRBV12-4

CDR3 DNA: TGTGCCAGCAGTCCGATCACAGGGGAGGCAGGGACAGATACGCAGTATTTT
CDR3 protein: CASSPITGEAGTDTQYF
D gene: .
clone size: .
J gene: TRBJ2-3
V gene: TRBV6-2/TRBV6-3

CDR3 DNA: TGTGCCAGCAGCGGCCGGGACAGCCTGAACACTGAAGCTTTCTTT
CDR3 protein: CASSGRDSLNTEAFF
D gene: TRBD1
clone size: .
J gene: TRBJ1-1
V gene: TRBV2

CDR3 DNA: TGTGCCAGTAGTAACGGACAGGGGAACACTGAAGCTTTCTTT
CDR3 protein: CASSNGQGNTEAFF
D gene: TRBD1
clone size: once
J gene: TRBJ1-1
V gene: TRBV19

CDR3 DNA: TGTGCCAGCATTGCGGGCTCTGGGGCCAACGTCCTGACTTTC
CDR3 protein: CASIAGSGANVLTF
D gene: .
clone size: .
J gene: TRBJ2-6
V gene: TRBV2

CDR3 DNA: TGCGCCAGCAGCTTGCGGGACAGGGACGGTTCACCCCTCCACTTT
CDR3 protein: CASSLRDRDGSPLHF
D gene: TRBD1
clone size: .
J gene: TRBJ1-6
V gene: TRBV5-1

CDR3 DNA: TGTGCCAGCAGCTTAGGTCGCCTAAACACTGAAGCTTTCTTT
CDR3 protein: CASSLGRLNTEAFF
D gene: .
clone size: .
J gene: TRBJ1-1
V gene: TRBV11-2

CDR3 DNA: TGTGCCAGCACCGCCCGAAGGCGACAGGGGGCTAGTGAGCAGTTCTTC
CDR3 protein: CASTARRRQGASEQFF
D gene: TRBD1
clone size: .
J gene: TRBJ2-1
V gene: TRBV2

CDR3 DNA: TGTGCCAGCAGCTACCGACAGGGGGCGACTGGCTACACCTTC
CDR3 protein: CASSYRQGATGYTF
D gene: TRBD1
clone size: .
J gene: TRBJ1-2
V gene: TRBV5-5

CDR3 DNA: TGTGCCAGCTCCCCCTCGGAGGCCATCTCTGGAAACACCATATATTTT
CDR3 protein: CASSPSEAISGNTIYF
D gene: .
clone size: .
J gene: TRBJ1-3
V gene: TRBV18

CDR3 DNA: TGTGCCAGAAGCTTGGCTTTCCGGACTAGCGGGAGGAGGTATACGCAGTATTTT
CDR3 protein: CARSLAFRTSGRRYTQYF
D gene: TRBD2
clone size: .
J gene: TRBJ2-3
V gene: TRBV5-3

CDR3 DNA: TGTGCCAGCAGCACATCCGGGGATTCACCCCTCCACTTT
CDR3 protein: CASSTSGDSPLHF
D gene: .
clone size: few
J gene: TRBJ1-6
V gene: TRBV4-2

CDR3 DNA: TGCGCCAGCAGCCAAGATCTCTGGTCGGGCAATCAGCCCCAGCATTTT
CDR3 protein: CASSQDLWSGNQPQHF
D gene: .
clone size: .
J gene: TRBJ1-5
V gene: TRBV4-1

CDR3 DNA: TGTGCCAGCAGCCAAGGAGCGGGGTACCTCACAGATACGCAGTATTTT
CDR3 protein: CASSQGAGYLTDTQYF
D gene: TRBD2
clone size: once
J gene: TRBJ2-3
V gene: TRBV3-1/TRBV3-2

CDR3 DNA: TGTGCCAGCAGTAGGACAGGGAAAACTGAAGCTTTCTTT
CDR3 protein: CASSRTGKTEAFF
D gene: TRBD1
clone size: .
J gene: TRBJ1-1
V gene: TRBV12-3/TRBV12-4

CDR3 DNA: TGTGCCAGCAGTATTACAGAGATCGCTGAAGCTTTCTTT
CDR3 protein: CASSITEIAEAFF
D gene: .
clone size: .
J gene: TRBJ1-1
V gene: TRBV12-3/TRBV12-4

CDR3 DNA: TGTGCCAGCAGCCAGACAGATAGTAACTATGGCTACACCTTC
CDR3 protein: CASSQTDSNYGYTF
D gene: .
clone size: .
J gene: TRBJ1-2
V gene: TRBV9

CDR3 DNA: TGTGCCAGTAGTATCGGCAGGAGCAATCAGCCCCAGCATTTT
CDR3 protein: CASSIGRSNQPQHF
D gene: .
clone size: once
J gene: TRBJ1-5
V gene: TRBV19

CDR3 DNA: TGTGCCAGCAGCGCCGGCTTACAGTATGGCTACACCTTC
CDR3 protein: CASSAGLQYGYTF
D gene: .
clone size: .
J gene: TRBJ1-2
V gene: TRBV6-2/TRBV6-3

CDR3 DNA: TGTGCCAGCAGTTTAACCGGGACAGGGGAGATAAGGGGCTACACCTTC
CDR3 protein: CASSLTGTGEIRGYTF
D gene: TRBD1
clone size: once
J gene: TRBJ1-2
V gene: TRBV2

CDR3 DNA: TGTGCCAGCAGTTTCGCGGGGGGGCTTGGGGAGACCCAGTACTTC
CDR3 protein: CASSFAGGLGETQYF
D gene: TRBD2
clone size: .
J gene: TRBJ2-5
V gene: TRBV6-5

CDR3 DNA: TGTGCCAGCAGCTCGACAGGGTATGCTGAAGCTTTCTTT
CDR3 protein: CASSSTGYAEAFF
D gene: TRBD1
clone size: .
J gene: TRBJ1-1
V gene: TRBV7-8

CDR3 DNA: TGTGCCAGCAGCTTCACCGCAGGGGCTGAAAAACTGTTTTTT
CDR3 protein: CASSFTAGAEKLFF
D gene: .
clone size: .
J gene: TRBJ1-4
V gene: TRBV7-2

CDR3 DNA: TGTGCCAGCAGTTTCGTAGCGGGGGCGAACACCGGGGAGCTGTTTTTT
CDR3 protein: CASSFVAGANTGELFF
D gene: TRBD2
clone size: .
J gene: TRBJ2-2
V gene: TRBV6-6

CDR3 DNA: TGTGCCAGCAGCGACGACAGGGGGCCAAATCAGCCCCAGCATTTT
CDR3 protein: CASSDDRGPNQPQHF
D gene: .
clone size: .
J gene: TRBJ1-5
V gene: TRBV12-1

CDR3 DNA: TGTGCCTGGCGCCGTCGGGGGTCTGGGGCCAACGTCCTGACTTTC
CDR3 protein: CAWRRRGSGANVLTF
D gene: .
clone size: .
J gene: TRBJ2-6
V gene: TRBV30

CDR3 DNA: TGTGCCAGCACCCTAAACGCGGGCCCGGGCAACTATGGCTACACCTTC
CDR3 protein: CASTLNAGPGNYGYTF
D gene: .
clone size: .
J gene: TRBJ1-2
V gene: TRBV5-8

CDR3 DNA: TGTGCCAGCAGTGAAAACAGGGCACACACCATATATTTT
CDR3 protein: CASSENRAHTIYF
D gene: .
clone size: .
J gene: TRBJ1-3
V gene: TRBV6-1

CDR3 DNA: TGTGCCAGCAGGGACAGGGGGCGAATAGATGGCTACACCTTC
CDR3 protein: CASRDRGRIDGYTF
D gene: TRBD1
clone size: .
J gene: TRBJ1-2
V gene: TRBV6-5

CDR3 DNA: TGTGCCAGCAGCTGGGGCAGGGGGCTATCCTACGAGCAGTACTTC
CDR3 protein: CASSWGRGLSYEQYF
D gene: TRBD1
clone size: .
J gene: TRBJ2-7
V gene: TRBV5-8

CDR3 DNA: TGTGCCAGCAGCCCCGGACAGGGACAGATGTTGGGTGGCTACACCTTC
CDR3 protein: CASSPGQGQMLGGYTF
D gene: TRBD1
clone size: .
J gene: TRBJ1-2
V gene: TRBV7-9

CDR3 DNA: TGTGCCAGCACCCCGAGGCTGAACACTGAAGCTTTCTTT
CDR3 protein: CASTPRLNTEAFF
D gene: .
clone size: once
J gene: TRBJ1-1
V gene: TRBV12-3/TRBV12-4